The 11 T cell receptor beta chains in this list originate from one sample, sequenced in a study of blood T cell repertoires in COVID-19. Sequencing was performed with immunoSEQ multiplex PCR; in TCRdb, only in-frame clones are kept and a portion is missing. The data hold some 110,000 clones, with 80% to 85% observed a single time. Sample: peripheral blood. These TCRs come from a man aged 70 or older with acute or convalescent COVID-19.

V gene TRBV15 combines with J gene TRBJ1-1; D unresolved. The germline V gene encodes CDR1 LNHNV and CDR2 YYDKDF (reference sequence). V was clipped by 1 base and J by 2 bases, with 2 bases between them. CDR3 length equals 12 residues. The CDR3 nucleotides are TGTGCCACCAGCAGAGCAAACACTGAAGCTTTCTTT. Its protein is CATSRANTEAFF.

This clone was seen once. The CDR3 protein is CASSPTWTGGNTEAFF. The CDR3 region has the DNA TGTGCCAGTAGTCCCACCTGGACAGGGGGGAACACTGAAGCTTTCTTT. The chain employs TRBV19 and TRBJ1-1; 10 bases line up with TRBD1. V lost 5 bases to trimming and J lost 1 base; unmatched junction nucleotides: 7. Germline CDR1 reads LNHDA; CDR2 reads SQIVND (reference sequence). The CDR3 spans 16 residues.

The table lists this clone with a few counts. The J gene is TRBJ2-7, the V gene TRBV28; a weak D match, TRBD2 (5 bases). V lost 7 bases and J 0 bases, leaving 16 bases between the germline ends. This CDR3 has 15 residues. The germline V gene has CDR1 MDHEN and CDR2 SYDVKM. DNA of the CDR3: TGTGCCAGCATGAGGAGGACGGTGACCTCCTACGAGCAGTACTTC. The encoded protein is CASMRRTVTSYEQYF.

The chain is built from TRBV28 and TRBJ1-5; 8 nucleotides match TRBD1. CDR1 is MDHEN, CDR2 SYDVKM, per germline. The junction had 13 bases not matched to a gene; V was cut back by 3 bases and J by 6 bases. There are 17 residues in the CDR3. The CDR3 reads CASSLSGTGNLGQPQHF. CDR3 DNA sequence: TGTGCCAGCAGTTTGTCCGGGACAGGTAATTTAGGTCAGCCCCAGCATTTT.

V usage is TRBV6-5 and J usage is TRBJ1-4; 8 bases line up with TRBD1. Losses at the gene ends were 0 bases for V and 8 bases for J; bases not matched to a gene: 5. Germline assignment: CDR1 MNHEY and CDR2 SVGAGI. The length of the CDR3 is 15 residues. Written as DNA, the CDR3 is TGTGCCAGCAGTTACTCGGACAGGGTATCAGAAAAACTGTTTTTT. It yields the protein CASSYSDRVSEKLFF.

The V gene is TRBV6-2 or TRBV6-3, the J gene TRBJ2-3; TRBD2 matches 11 bases. From germline, CDR1 is MNHEY and CDR2 SVGEGT. Losses at the gene ends were 5 bases for V and 4 bases for J; bases not matched to a gene: 5. CDR3 length: 15 residues. The CDR3 loop is CASSRLAGTADTQYF. The CDR3 DNA reads as TGTGCCAGCAGTCGACTAGCGGGGACCGCAGATACGCAGTATTTT.

This chain uses TRBV10-3 with TRBJ2-1; D is ambiguous. Trimming took off 3 bases at V and 7 bases at J, with 4 bases between the two ends. Germline V CDR1 and CDR2: ENHRY, SYGVKD. The CDR3 runs 11 residues. The CDR3 here is CAISDRNEQFF. CDR3 coding DNA: TGTGCCATCAGTGACCGGAATGAGCAGTTCTTC.

The chain joins TRBV5-6 to TRBJ2-7; 8 nucleotides line up with TRBD2. Per germline, CDR1 SGHDT and CDR2 YYEEEE. The V and J ends lost 4 bases and 1 base, in that order; junction bases with no gene match: 7. This CDR3 is 15 amino acids long. CDR3 nucleotide sequence: TGTGCCAGCAGCGTTACGGGACTAGAGTCCTACGAGCAGTACTTC. This encodes CASSVTGLESYEQYF. The full variable domain, with the rest looked up from reference TRBV5-6 and TRBJ2-7, is DAGVTQSPTHLIKTRGQQVTLRCSPKSGHDTVSWYQQALGQGPQFIFQYYEEEERQRGNFPDRFSGHQFPNYSSELNVNALLLGDSALYLCASSVTGLESYEQYFGPGTRLTVT.

This clone appeared a few times. V and J are TRBV10-3 and TRBJ1-3, with D hard to call. Germline values: CDR1 ENHRY, CDR2 SYGVKD. The CDR3 runs 14 residues. Between the trimmed V and J ends, which lost 9 bases and 0 bases, there was a span of 12 bases. CDR3 loop: CAMSNVGSGNTIYF. For the CDR3, the DNA is TGTGCCATGTCTAACGTCGGCTCTGGAAACACCATATATTTT.

The chain joins TRBV28 to TRBJ2-7; 7 bases are shared with TRBD2. The CDR3 is made up of 15 amino acids. Germline loops: CDR1 MDHEN, CDR2 SYDVKM. J was trimmed by 3 bases and V by 5 bases; bases with no gene match: 10. This chain's CDR3 is CASSPRGAGFYEQYF. As DNA, the CDR3 is TGTGCCAGCAGTCCGAGAGGAGCGGGGTTCTACGAGCAGTACTTC.

This clone showed up just once. The chain joins TRBV5-1 to TRBJ1-4; D remains unclear. V was cut by 4 bases and J by 6 bases, with 19 bases left in between. This CDR3 has 16 amino acids. CDR1 and CDR2 (germline): SGHRS, YFSETQ. The CDR3 sequence is CASSVGPTGGYEKLFF. CDR3 DNA sequence: TGCGCCAGCAGCGTGGGCCCGACGGGAGGGTATGAAAAACTGTTTTTT.